These 20 T cell receptor beta chains originate from one sample sequenced in a study of T-cell memory formation after mild COVID-19. MiXCR was run by TCRdb on the 5' RACE reads, yielding one entry per CDR3 protein. The sample includes 120,000 to 150,000 distinct CDR3 sequences, around 21% of them seen just once. The specimen was PBMCs or a T cell subset sorted from them (not recorded which). These receptors were collected from an adult woman who had mild COVID-19 (a few samples of this study predate the infection). Cell type and time point are not known.

The genes are TRBV23-1 and TRBJ2-5, with D possibly TRBD1 on 6 matching bases. TRBV23-1 is classed as an ORF, of uncertain function. The CDR3 sequence is 12 residues long. V lost 9 bases and J 1 base, leaving 9 bases between the germline ends. The CDR3 reads CASRGSQETQYF. The CDR3, as DNA: TGCGCCAGTAGGGGGAGCCAAGAGACCCAGTACTTC.

The chain has TRBV10-2 and TRBJ2-5; 9 bases map to TRBD2. The V and J ends lost 2 bases and 7 bases, in that order; junction bases with no gene match: 11. CDR3 length: 16 residues. The germline V gene encodes CDR1 WSHSY and CDR2 SAAADI. CDR3 in amino acids: CASSEIPSGVQGTQYF. The CDR3 DNA sequence: TGCGCCAGCAGTGAGATCCCTAGCGGGGTTCAGGGGACCCAGTACTTC.

This chain links TRBV7-9 with TRBJ2-5, with D perhaps TRBD1 (6 bases). Deletions cut 2 bases from V and 5 bases from J, with 12 bases between. This CDR3 region has 14 residues. Germline-derived CDR1 and CDR2 are SEHNR and FQNEAQ (reference sequence). CDR3 in amino acids: CASSLSNRVETQYF. Here the CDR3 DNA reads TGTGCCAGCAGCTTATCAAACAGGGTTGAGACCCAGTACTTC.

The DNA of the CDR3 is TGCAGCGTTGAAGAGTGGACAGGGGGCGGGGATACGCAGTATTTT. Translation gives CSVEEWTGGGDTQYF. V is TRBV29-1 and J is TRBJ2-3; the match to TRBD1 covers 11 bases. CDR3 length: 15 residues. The germline V gene has CDR1 SQVTM and CDR2 ANQGSEA. The V and J ends lost 0 bases and 6 bases, in that order; junction bases with no gene match: 5.

V is TRBV7-2 and J is TRBJ1-5; D not resolved. The CDR3 has 14 residues. Germline V lookup: CDR1 SGHTA, CDR2 FQGNSA. Trimming pared 1 base from V and 3 bases from J, leaving 7 bases between. The CDR3 DNA reads TGTGCCAGCAGCTTAGACTACACCAATCAGCCCCAGCATTTT. Translating gives CASSLDYTNQPQHF.

This clonotype has just a few counts. The chain is built from TRBV7-3 and TRBJ2-3; 8 bases are shared with TRBD1. The germline gives CDR1 SGHTA, CDR2 FQGTGA. Trimming cost V 1 base and J 6 bases; bases outside gene matches: 6. The CDR3 length is 15 residues. In DNA, the CDR3 is TGTGCCAGCAGCTTAATAGGTTCAGGGGGCGATACGCAGTATTTT. Translating it yields CASSLIGSGGDTQYF.

This clonotype was counted a single time. This rearrangement joins TRBV2 to TRBJ2-7; the D is unclear. Germline CDR1 reads SNHLY; CDR2 reads FYNNEI. The CDR3 covers 15 residues. Trimming removed 0 bases from V and 0 bases from J, with 9 bases in between. As DNA, the CDR3 is TGTGCCAGCAGTGAAGCGCTGTACGGCTCCTACGAGCAGTACTTC. Translating gives CASSEALYGSYEQYF.

J is TRBJ2-4 and V is TRBV19, with D hard to call. Germline V lookup: CDR1 LNHDA, CDR2 SQIVND (reference sequence). The length of the CDR3 is 14 residues. The V gene lost 7 bases and the J gene lost 6 bases, with 16 bases spanning the gap. CDR3 loop: CASTDFGERNIQYF. CDR3 nucleotides: TGTGCCAGTACTGATTTTGGAGAAAGAAACATTCAGTACTTC.

This chain uses TRBV11-3 with TRBJ1-1; 7 nucleotides align to TRBD1. The CDR3 extends over 13 amino acids. Looked up from germline, CDR1 is SGHNT and CDR2 is YENEEA. The ends lost 4 bases at V and 7 bases at J; junction bases unmatched: 6. The CDR3 nucleotides are TGTGCCAGCAGCTGGATTGGGACAGATGAAGCTTTCTTT. It codes for CASSWIGTDEAFF.

This clonotype was counted a few times. The chain combines TRBV20-1 with TRBJ1-1; possible D gene TRBD1, 5 bases. This CDR3 has 15 residues. V was shortened by 7 bases and J by 1 base, with 19 bases between the two germline ends. Germline assignment: CDR1 DFQATT and CDR2 SNEGSKA (reference sequence). The CDR3 region is CSVLHPGWGNTEAFF. CDR3 sequence (DNA): TGCAGTGTTCTACATCCAGGGTGGGGGAACACTGAAGCTTTCTTT.

This clonotype has a handful of counts. The chain uses TRBV20-1 and TRBJ1-5; D call uncertain. The germline V gene has CDR1 DFQATT and CDR2 SNEGSKA (reference sequence). Trimming took off 2 bases at V and 6 bases at J, with 14 bases between the two ends. The CDR3 has 14 amino acids. The CDR3 is CSARPRVGGQPQHF. CDR3 bases: TGCAGTGCTAGACCACGGGTCGGAGGTCAGCCCCAGCATTTT.

Relative to its sample, this clonotype is medium-sized. The chain uses TRBV6-1 and TRBJ2-2; the match to TRBD1 covers 7 bases. Trimming removed 2 bases from V and 0 bases from J; junction bases left unmatched: 3. The V gene's germline CDR1 is MNHNS and CDR2 SASEGT. The CDR3 contains 16 residues. In DNA, the CDR3 is TGTGCCAGCAGTGAAAGAGGGGGCGCGAACACCGGGGAGCTGTTTTTT. Translated, it gives CASSERGGANTGELFF.

This chain connects TRBV29-1 to TRBJ2-7; 11 bases fit TRBD1. The germline V gene has CDR1 SQVTM and CDR2 ANQGSEA. The V gene end was trimmed by 7 bases and the J gene end by 7 bases; junction bases not matched to a gene: 3. The CDR3 is 11 amino acids. The CDR3 loop reads CSAGTGGEQYF. CDR3 DNA sequence: TGCAGCGCTGGGACAGGGGGAGAGCAGTACTTC.

V gene TRBV24-1 combines with J gene TRBJ2-1; 12 nucleotides align to TRBD2. Looked up from germline, CDR1 is KGHDR and CDR2 is SFDVKD. The V gene end was trimmed by 3 bases and the J gene end by 8 bases; junction bases not matched to a gene: 7. This CDR3 spans 16 amino acids. In DNA form, the CDR3 reads TGTGCCACCAGTGATACTAGCGGGAGGTATGGCGATGAGCAGTTCTTC. Translating it yields CATSDTSGRYGDEQFF.

This clonotype was found a few times. The rearrangement links TRBV7-8 to TRBJ2-1, with no clear D. V lost 2 bases and J 4 bases, leaving 9 bases between the germline ends. The CDR3 length is 14 residues. Germline values: CDR1 SGHVS, CDR2 FQNEAQ. The CDR3 protein is CASSLSQIYNEQFF. In DNA form, the CDR3 reads TGTGCCAGCAGCTTATCACAGATATACAATGAGCAGTTCTTC.

The chain joins TRBV6-5 to TRBJ1-1; 8 nucleotides line up with TRBD1. The CDR3 covers 15 residues. The germline CDR1 and CDR2 sequences are MNHEY and SVGAGI. J was trimmed by 0 bases and V by 5 bases; bases with no gene match: 5. The CDR3 spells CASSKYRGLNTEAFF. DNA for the CDR3: TGTGCCAGCAGTAAATACAGGGGGTTGAACACTGAAGCTTTCTTT.

This chain uses TRBV18 with TRBJ2-5; D call uncertain. The CDR3 is 14 amino acids. Germline CDR1 KGHSH, CDR2 LQKENI. Trimming left V 2 bases short and J 1 base short, with 8 bases between. In DNA form, the CDR3 reads TGTGCCAGCTCACCAGCTGGGGTCCAAGAGACCCAGTACTTC. This codes for CASSPAGVQETQYF.

The V and J genes are TRBV6-1 and TRBJ1-5; the match to TRBD1 covers 9 bases. This CDR3 is built from 17 residues. Germline V gene lookup returns CDR1 MNHNS and CDR2 SASEGT. The V segment lost 4 bases and the J segment 7 bases; nucleotides outside the gene matches: 14. In DNA, the CDR3 is TGTGCCAGCAGTGTCCGGACAGGGGCCCTTCCTAGCCAGCCCCAGCATTTT. This translates into CASSVRTGALPSQPQHF.

This rearrangement joins TRBV28 to TRBJ1-1; D is perhaps TRBD1 (6 bases). The CDR3 spans 17 residues. Germline V gene sequence: CDR1 MDHEN, CDR2 SYDVKM. V lost 3 bases and J lost 1, with 18 bases in between. CDR3 loop: CASSFGLGGDKNTEAFF. CDR3 in DNA: TGTGCCAGCAGTTTCGGCCTTGGGGGGGACAAGAACACTGAAGCTTTCTTT.

This clonotype has more than one count but fewer than ten. This sequence joins TRBV7-6 and TRBJ2-5, with 11 nucleotides matching TRBD2. Trimming took 5 bases from V and 0 from J; bases not matched to a gene: 11. CDR1 is SGHVS, CDR2 FNYEAQ, per germline. This CDR3 spans 18 amino acids. CDR3 bases: TGTGCCAGCAGCCCCATAACTAGCGGGGGAGCTAACCAAGAGACCCAGTACTTC. Translated: CASSPITSGGANQETQYF. The whole variable domain, filled in from reference TRBV7-6 and TRBJ2-5, reads GAGVSQSPRYKVTKRGQDVALRCDPISGHVSLYWYRQALGQGPEFLTYFNYEAQQDKSGLPNDRFSAERPEGSISTLTIQRTEQRDSAMYRCASSPITSGGANQETQYFGPGTRLLVL.